Shown below are 20 T cell receptor beta chains from a single sample sequenced in a study of blood T cells in healthy people across ages. Then a second PCR, running roughly 7 to 11 cycles, was carried out with a sample-barcoded 5' primer and a J-beta primer mix. MiXCR, applied by TCRdb to the 5' RACE reads, yields one record per CDR3 protein. This repertoire shows about 1.4 million distinct CDR3 sequences, around 55% found once; its top ten account for 5.5% to 8%. Sequenced material: blood. The receptors here all came from a man between 18 and 35 years old in good health.

This clonotype has a single count. The rearrangement uses TRBV2 and TRBJ2-4, with 9 bases matching TRBD2. V shed 3 bases and J 10 bases; nucleotides not matched to a gene: 7. From germline, CDR1 is SNHLY and CDR2 FYNNEI. The CDR3 extends over 14 amino acids. The CDR3 DNA is TGTGCCAGCAGTGAGAGATTAGCGGGGGAGATTCAGTACTTC. This codes for CASSERLAGEIQYF. The whole variable domain, remainder taken from reference TRBV2 and TRBJ2-4, is EPEVTQTPSHQVTQMGQEVILRCVPISNHLYFYWYRQILGQKVEFLVSFYNNEISEKSEIFDDQFSVERPDGSNFTLKIRSTKLEDSAMYFCASSERLAGEIQYFGAGTRLSVL.

This clonotype has only one observation. The chain employs TRBV2 and TRBJ2-3; TRBD1 matches 11 bases. V was clipped by 6 bases and J by 8 bases; unmatched bases: 13. This CDR3 is built from 16 residues. CDR1 is SNHLY, CDR2 FYNNEI, per germline. DNA of the CDR3: TGTGCCAGCAGCCTCAGGACAGGGGGCGTATACGGTACGCAGTATTTT. It yields the protein CASSLRTGGVYGTQYF.

V and J are TRBV4-1 and TRBJ2-7; D is unresolved. The V gene's germline CDR1 is MGHRA and CDR2 YSYEKL. This CDR3 is built from 15 residues. Trimming took off 1 base at V and 0 bases at J, with 10 bases between the two ends. In DNA, the CDR3 is TGCGCCAGCAGCCAAGGTGGGCAAAACTCCTACGAGCAGTACTTC. This gives the protein CASSQGGQNSYEQYF.

The V call is TRBV4-2, the J call TRBJ1-1; D unclear. CDR1 LGHNA and CDR2 YNFKEQ come from the germline V gene. This CDR3 is 16 amino acids long. Trimming removed 1 base at V and 0 bases at J, with 12 bases between. In DNA form, the CDR3 reads TGTGCCAGCAGCCAAGTTGCGGAGAACATGAACACTGAAGCTTTCTTT. Translated, it gives CASSQVAENMNTEAFF.

The V and J genes are TRBV29-1 and TRBJ2-3, with 12 bases matching TRBD2. Trimming at V came to 6 bases and at J to 0 bases, leaving 10 bases not matched to a gene. Germline CDR1 is SQVTM and CDR2 is ANQGSEA. The CDR3 runs to 17 residues. The CDR3 sequence: CSVRGTSGLSSTDTQYF. The CDR3 bases are TGCAGCGTCCGTGGGACTAGCGGGTTATCTAGCACAGATACGCAGTATTTT.

The rearrangement uses TRBV29-1 and TRBJ1-2, with D hard to call. Germline CDR1 is SQVTM and CDR2 is ANQGSEA. Between the trimmed V and J ends, which lost 3 bases and 2 bases, there was a span of 10 bases. The CDR3 is made up of 13 amino acids. The CDR3: CSVELLTNYGYTF. CDR3 coding DNA: TGCAGCGTTGAGCTGCTTACAAACTATGGCTACACCTTC.

A single count supports this clonotype. The rearrangement links TRBV27 to TRBJ2-3; D is unclear. Trimming took off 2 bases at V and 2 bases at J, with 11 bases between the two ends. Germline CDR1 and CDR2: MNHEY and SMNVEV (reference sequence). The CDR3 loop spans 15 amino acids. The CDR3 loop is CASSLGSTNTDTQYF. In DNA, the CDR3 is TGTGCCAGCAGTTTAGGGTCAACCAACACAGATACGCAGTATTTT.

The J gene is TRBJ2-7, the V gene TRBV7-9; D might be TRBD1 (6 bases). The V gene's germline CDR1 is SEHNR and CDR2 FQNEAQ (reference sequence). Between the trimmed V and J ends, which lost 3 bases and 0 bases, there was a span of 15 bases. This CDR3 comprises 16 residues. CDR3 region: CASSFSDRSYSYEQYF. CDR3 bases: TGTGCCAGCAGCTTTTCAGACAGGTCGTACTCCTACGAGCAGTACTTC.

The genes are TRBV5-1 and TRBJ2-7; 11 bases fit TRBD2. This CDR3 has 15 residues. CDR1 and CDR2 from the germline V gene are SGHRS and YFSETQ. The V and J ends lost 7 bases and 0 bases, in that order; junction bases with no gene match: 6. CDR3 region: CASSTSGTYSYEQYF. The CDR3 bases are TGCGCCAGCTCGACTAGCGGGACATACTCCTACGAGCAGTACTTC.

This clonotype was counted between two and nine times. This sequence joins TRBV28 and TRBJ2-3; 7 bases match TRBD1. Per germline, CDR1 MDHEN and CDR2 SYDVKM. The V gene end was trimmed by 4 bases and the J gene end by 0 bases; junction bases not matched to a gene: 10. The CDR3 runs to 17 residues. This CDR3 reads CASSSSRQGVSTDTQYF. The CDR3 DNA sequence: TGTGCCAGCAGTTCCTCCCGACAGGGAGTAAGCACAGATACGCAGTATTTT.

CDR3 region: CASLRTTGELFF. As DNA, the CDR3 is TGTGCCTCCCTAAGGACTACCGGGGAGCTGTTTTTT. The J gene is TRBJ2-2, the V gene TRBV30; TRBD2 is a possible D gene (5 bases). Between the trimmed V and J ends, which lost 7 bases and 5 bases, there was a span of 11 bases. Germline-derived CDR1 and CDR2 are GTSNPN and SVGIG (reference sequence). The CDR3 sequence is 12 residues long.

This clonotype came up a few times. This chain connects TRBV29-1 to TRBJ2-7, with D perhaps assigned TRBD1 or TRBD2 (5 bases each). From germline, CDR1 is SQVTM and CDR2 ANQGSEA. The CDR3 has 14 amino acids. Trimming removed 0 bases at V and 2 bases at J, with 11 bases between. This CDR3 reads CSVEDRGKTYEQYF. The CDR3 DNA sequence: TGCAGCGTTGAAGATCGGGGCAAAACCTACGAGCAGTACTTC.

This clonotype was recorded at least ten times. The gene calls are TRBV7-2 and TRBJ2-5; a possible D gene is TRBD2 (6 bases). TRBJ2-7 matches the DNA end more closely, so the J call is doubtful. From germline, CDR1 is SGHTA and CDR2 FQGNSA. There are 15 residues in the CDR3. The CDR3 sequence is CASSLAGRQTDEQYF. In nucleotides, the CDR3 is TGTGCCAGCAGCTTAGCGGGGAGGCAAACTGACGAGCAGTACTTC.

The gene calls are TRBV9 and TRBJ2-5; 9 bases are a match to TRBD1. V was clipped by 3 bases and J by 11 bases; unmatched bases: 23. Germline assignment: CDR1 SGDLS and CDR2 YYNGEE. This CDR3 is built from 18 residues. CDR3 region: CASSAGIGDRDSNEEQYF. The DNA for the CDR3 is TGTGCCAGCAGCGCCGGTATTGGGGACAGGGATTCCAACGAAGAGCAGTACTTC. The full variable domain, its missing parts supplied by reference TRBV9 and TRBJ2-5, is DSGVTQTPKHLITATGQRVTLRCSPRSGDLSVYWYQQSLDQGLQFLIQYYNGEERAKGNILERFSAQQFPDLHSELNLSSLELGDSALYFCASSAGIGDRDSNEEQYFGPGTRLLVL.

The CDR3 sequence is CASSFRALGSGANVLTF. CDR3 sequence (DNA): TGTGCCAGCAGTTTCAGGGCACTGGGGTCTGGGGCCAACGTCCTGACTTTC. The chain links TRBV28 to TRBJ2-6; possible D gene TRBD1, 5 bases. The CDR3 is made up of 17 amino acids. Per the germline V gene, CDR1 is MDHEN and CDR2 is SYDVKM. V lost 3 bases and J lost 1, with 13 bases in between.

The chain combines TRBV12-3 or TRBV12-4 with TRBJ2-1; maybe TRBD2 (5 bases). The CDR3 has 13 amino acids. The V end was cut by 8 bases, the J end by 5 bases, with 13 bases between. The CDR3 bases are TGTGCCAGCTGGGGTGCGGGCGACAATGAGCAGTTCTTC. Translating gives CASWGAGDNEQFF.

V gene TRBV4-1 combines with J gene TRBJ2-1, with TRBD2 identical over 14 bases. Looked up from germline, CDR1 is MGHRA and CDR2 is YSYEKL. The CDR3 has 17 amino acids. With 3 bases clipped from V and 7 bases from J, the junction kept 8 bases outside the gene matches. This chain's CDR3 is CASSHSGLAGGDNEQFF. The CDR3 DNA reads TGCGCCAGCAGCCATAGCGGACTAGCGGGAGGTGATAATGAGCAGTTCTTC.

This chain links TRBV6-5 with TRBJ2-5, with 9 bases aligning to TRBD1. The V gene's germline CDR1 is MNHEY and CDR2 SVGAGI. The CDR3 runs 15 residues. The V segment lost 4 bases and the J segment 3 bases; nucleotides outside the gene matches: 6. The CDR3: CASSSGTGREETQYF. In nucleotides, the CDR3 is TGTGCCAGCAGTTCCGGGACAGGGAGGGAAGAGACCCAGTACTTC.

This clonotype has only a few counts. The genes are TRBV14 and TRBJ2-7, with 7 bases aligning to TRBD1. CDR3 length: 15 amino acids. Germline loops: CDR1 SGHDN, CDR2 FVKESK. The junction had 6 bases not matched to a gene; V was cut back by 1 base and J by 3 bases. CDR3 amino acids: CASSQGTGTVYEQYF. The CDR3 DNA reads as TGTGCCAGCAGCCAAGGGACAGGAACAGTCTACGAGCAGTACTTC.

The chain links TRBV5-1 to TRBJ1-4, with D unresolved. V was shortened by 1 base and J by 4 bases, with 11 bases between the two germline ends. This CDR3 contains 15 residues. Germline CDR1 and CDR2: SGHRS and YFSETQ. The CDR3 DNA reads TGCGCCAGCAGCTTGCAGGACGGGGATAATGAAAAACTGTTTTTT. Amino acids: CASSLQDGDNEKLFF.